Listed below are T cell receptor beta chains from one sample, sequenced in a study of OX40 agonist ivuxolimab in advanced cancers. Measured with immunoSEQ multiplex PCR; TCRdb has only the in-frame clones, and not every one. The sample has under 95,000 clones, around nine tenths seen once. This specimen was CD4+ or CD8+ T cells sorted from blood, taken in a trial of the OX40 agonist ivuxolimab. These receptors originate from an adult with an advanced solid tumor such as melanoma, head and neck, liver or kidney cancer. CDR3s leave out the opening cysteine and the closing phenylalanine or tryptophan.

v_call	cdr3_aa
TRBV25-1	ASSALTDRGQGYT
TRBV7-9	ASSFGRGVLNTEAF
TRBV29-1	SVGDRNGPAF
TRBV30	AWRFLAGAHYEQY
TRBV7-9	ASSQGGGQQETQY
TRBV19	ASKSRTGELF
TRBV9	ASSVDPHQPQH
TRBV6-5	ASSYGSDTEAF
TRBV5-1	ASSLAGGPSSGELF
TRBV15	ATSRVGQGEEKLF
TRBV6-1	ASSEVGTSAPEDTGELF
TRBV7-2	ASSLAVAGGVYEQF
TRBV2	ASSVERGGQETQY
TRBV7-9	ASSLDQGQLGQY
TRBV6-1	ASSDSQGASYNEQF
TRBV28	ASIPGGVDNSPLH
TRBV5-1	ASSEGTANTEAF
TRBV4-3	ASSQVSGQGSEQY
TRBV5-5	ASRKEEVGGNIQY
TRBV28	ASSLSPGSGTEAF
TRBV7-9	ASSLMVSSGRVGQF
TRBV2	ASRETGELF
TRBV27	ASTQGLAAYEQY
TRBV11-2	ASSLTGSSYEQY
TRBV9	ASSAGPGQGPRRASGELF
TRBV19	ASSSSDLDLGDTQY
TRBV5-4	ASSLAGGGALGTQY
TRBV28	ASSLEDRGLGEQY
TRBV6-5	ASRGSGGAEKQY
TRBV29-1	SVEVGAGEQY
TRBV5-1	ASSPRTGVGETQY
TRBV18	ASSEAYRGRIDSPLH
TRBV28	ASSLPERGNTIY
TRBV28	ASFSTGTYEQY
TRBV4-2	ASSQGALAGSTGELF
TRBV6-4	ASSGTGHNSPLH
TRBV28	ASKRGGTYEQY
TRBV5-4	ASSTILAGNQY